This entry is about one T cell receptor beta chain. As yet, its antigen is unknown. This sample is drawn from a study of cytomegalovirus exposure and HLA in healthy donors. Study outcomes and limitations: HLA alleles showed associations with some 17,000 TCR beta sequences in a later analysis, at a 0.05 false discovery rate. The authors later linked a missense DCLRE1C variant to TCR beta V- and J-gene trimming. Common viral pathogens were later found to be apparently linked to several of the most significant clusters. Other equally common chains were less clonally expanded than HLA-associated TCR beta chains, a later analysis showed.

Primers included in the PCR were 60 Vbeta and 13 Jbeta primers. Produced via immunoSEQ multiplex PCR; TCRdb's table is partial and in-frame only. In all, the sample yields about 40,000 clones. Germline-derived CDR1 and CDR2 are SGHTA and FQGNSA. Trimming stripped 0 bases from V and 6 bases from J, with 18 bases between. There are 16 residues in the CDR3. This chain uses TRBV7-2 with TRBJ2-7; D may be TRBD1 (5 bases). The material sequenced was PBMCs. The TCR originated in a male donor in good health and CMV-seronegative. The CDR3 DNA sequence: TGTGCCAGCAGCTTAGCATCAGGGCTAGATGGTCTCGAGCAGTACTTC. It translates to CASSLASGLDGLEQYF.